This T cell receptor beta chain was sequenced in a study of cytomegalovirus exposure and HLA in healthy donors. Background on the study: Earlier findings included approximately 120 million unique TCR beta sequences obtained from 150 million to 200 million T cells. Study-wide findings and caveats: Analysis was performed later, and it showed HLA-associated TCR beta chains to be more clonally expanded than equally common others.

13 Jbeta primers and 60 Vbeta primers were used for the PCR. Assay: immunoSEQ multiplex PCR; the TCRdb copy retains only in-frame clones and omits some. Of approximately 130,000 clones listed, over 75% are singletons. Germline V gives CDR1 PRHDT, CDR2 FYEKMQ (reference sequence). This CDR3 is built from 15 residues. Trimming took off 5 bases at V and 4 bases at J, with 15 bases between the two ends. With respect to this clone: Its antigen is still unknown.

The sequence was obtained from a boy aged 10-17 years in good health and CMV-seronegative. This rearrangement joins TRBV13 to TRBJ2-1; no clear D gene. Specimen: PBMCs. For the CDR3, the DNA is TGTGCCAGCAGCCCGCAGAGGCCCGTTTACAATGAGCAGTTCTTC. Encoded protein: CASSPQRPVYNEQFF.